The present entry profiles one T cell receptor beta chain with its context. The target of this receptor is not known. At one boundary the junction diverges from the germline segment, which might be a read error. The data belong to a study of blood T cells in healthy people across ages (dated by TCRdb to between 2015 and 2017). The study in broad terms: In model experiments, template switching captured about one uniquely barcoded TCR beta cDNA molecule for every two T cells. The study measured age-related changes in TCR beta repertoire diversity using deep sequencing normalized with unique cDNA molecular identifiers. Donors were grouped into four age groups: young (average 16 years), middle-aged (39), aged (around 60) and long-lived (approximately 82). Donors of different ages were randomly distributed across sequencing lanes to avoid experimental bias. The study analyzed two additional independent replicas of 1 million unique cDNA reads from the same blood draw for two donors, one aged 18 to 29 and one aged 80 or older. General study outcomes and caveats: Estimates of total diversity based on one million sequenced T cells were regarded as lower bounds and as underestimates. Compared with the aged group, the long-lived group had more naive CD4+ T cells, fewer expanded clones and increased TCR diversity, suggesting age selection. Donor CMV infection status was unknown, potentially confounding age-related changes in expanded clonotypes. As age increased, observed TCR beta diversity per million T cells dropped in a roughly linear way, and a significant reduction was already evident by age around 41. Since profiling was done on bulk unsorted PBMCs, naive and antigen-experienced compartments could not be conclusively compared. The percentage of naive T cells measured by flow cytometry correlated strongly with observed TCR beta diversity.

Donors were about 36 systemically healthy Caucasian individuals from Russia aged roughly 6 to 95 years. Each donor gave around 9.5 milliliters of peripheral blood, collected into EDTA-treated Vacutainer tubes. Ficoll-Paque density-gradient centrifugation was used to isolate PBMCs, with at least 6 million obtained per sample. Trizol reagent was used to extract total RNA from the PBMCs, yielding at least 5.5 micrograms per sample. Naive CD45RAhigh/CD27high T cell percentages were measured by flow cytometry on a PBMC aliquot from every donor. The library relied on 5' RACE. The sample was run on an Illumina HiSeq 2500. A second PCR of about 6 to 12 cycles was run with a J-beta primer mix and a sample-barcoded 5' primer. A unique molecular identifier was introduced onto each TCR beta cDNA molecule by a template-switch 5' adaptor carrying 12 random nucleotides. Each sample yielded at least 3 million CDR3-containing paired-end reads. First-strand cDNA synthesis was performed from all RNA using the Mint cDNA synthesis kit, with priming by a TRBC-specific oligonucleotide. Following uracil-DNA glycosylase treatment, a first 18-cycle PCR with universal primers M1SS and BC2_uni_R was performed on all cDNA. Turning to the authors' computational methods: Each sample was normalized by randomly selecting 1 million high-quality reads, each carrying a distinct molecular identifier. Instead of being binned into consensus sequences, reads that shared molecular identifiers were thrown out. MiTCR, with a Q25 quality threshold and the strictest error-elimination algorithm, was used for CDR3 identification, clonotype clustering and error correction. A nonparametric unseen species model using Euler transformation provided a lower-bound estimate of total TCR beta diversity. The raw public data were reprocessed by TCRdb itself: fastp quality trimming at Q25, MiXCR clonotype calling, in-frame beta chains only. CDR3 protein sequences are deduplicated, and each keeps its most common genes and DNA. The V and J calls reflect TCRdb's pipeline rather than the authors' work. For this sample the table gives 1.4 million or so distinct CDR3 sequences, of which around 40% were detected only once. The ten largest make up about 3.8% of the sample.

CDR1 and CDR2, per the germline V gene, are SGHTA and FQGNSA. Counted from cysteine to phenylalanine, this CDR3 has 11 amino acids. Left in the record is the CDR3 DNA by itself, 33 bases read in frame from the first base. The sequenced material came from blood. This TCR was recovered from a woman under 30 in good health. Recombination connected TRBV7-2 to TRBJ2-5; the D gene lacks a confident call. The encoded CDR3 is CSSSLGETQYF. The nucleotide sequence reads as follows: TGTTCCAGCAGCTTAGGCGAGACCCAGTACTTC.